Below are 2 T cell receptor beta chains sequenced from a single sample in a study of blood T cell repertoires in COVID-19. Only in-frame clones appear in the TCRdb table, and some are missing; sequencing was by immunoSEQ multiplex PCR. The repertoire holds some 330,000 clones, with over 80% as singletons. The sequenced sample consisted of PBMCs or T cells enriched from blood (not recorded which). The origin of the receptors is a man aged 25-45 years who had recovered from COVID-19.

As to this clone: The sample carries other DNA sequences with the same CDR3. The V gene is TRBV24-1, the J gene TRBJ2-5; 8 bases align to TRBD2. The CDR3 runs to 14 residues. Germline CDR1 reads KGHDR; CDR2 reads SFDVKD. The ends lost 3 bases at V and 3 bases at J; junction bases unmatched: 2. The CDR3 DNA is TGTGCCACCAGTGATCCGGGAGGGGAAGAGACCCAGTACTTC. Translated, it gives CATSDPGGEETQYF.

The V and J genes are TRBV27 and TRBJ2-2; 14 bases line up with TRBD2. Germline assignment: CDR1 MNHEY and CDR2 SMNVEV (reference sequence). J lost 2 bases, V lost 5 bases, and 7 bases had no gene match. This CDR3 region has 18 residues. Written as DNA, the CDR3 is TGTGCCAGCAGTCCAGGACTAGCGGGGGGCCTCAACACCGGGGAGCTGTTTTTT. Encoded protein: CASSPGLAGGLNTGELFF.